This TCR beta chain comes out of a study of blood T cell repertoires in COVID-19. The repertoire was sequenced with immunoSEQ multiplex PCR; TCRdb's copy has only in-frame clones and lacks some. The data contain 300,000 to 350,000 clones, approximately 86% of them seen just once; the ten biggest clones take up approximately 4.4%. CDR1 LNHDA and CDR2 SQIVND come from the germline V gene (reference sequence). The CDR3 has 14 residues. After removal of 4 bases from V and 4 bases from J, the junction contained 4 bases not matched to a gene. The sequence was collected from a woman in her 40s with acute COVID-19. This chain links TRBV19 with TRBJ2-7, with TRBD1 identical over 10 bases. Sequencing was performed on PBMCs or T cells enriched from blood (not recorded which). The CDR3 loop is CASSTGTGVYEQYF. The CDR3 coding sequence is TGTGCCAGTAGTACCGGGACAGGGGTGTACGAGCAGTACTTC.